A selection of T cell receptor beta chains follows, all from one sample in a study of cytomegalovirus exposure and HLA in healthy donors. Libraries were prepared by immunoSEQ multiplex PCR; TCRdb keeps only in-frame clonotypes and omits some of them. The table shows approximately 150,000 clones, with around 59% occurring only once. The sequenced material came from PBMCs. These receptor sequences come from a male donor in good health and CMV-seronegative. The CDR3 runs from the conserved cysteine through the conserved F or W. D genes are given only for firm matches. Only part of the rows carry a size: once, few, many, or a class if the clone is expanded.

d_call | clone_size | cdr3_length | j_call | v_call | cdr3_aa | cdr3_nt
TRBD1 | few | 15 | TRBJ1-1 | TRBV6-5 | CASSPLDRGNTEAFF | TGTGCCAGCAGTCCCCTCGACAGGGGGAACACTGAAGCTTTCTTT
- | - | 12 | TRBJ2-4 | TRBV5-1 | CASSLDRDIQYF | TGCGCCAGCAGCTTGGACAGGGACATTCAGTACTTC
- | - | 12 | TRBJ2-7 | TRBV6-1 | CASSEQGYEQYF | TGTGCCAGCAGTGAACAGGGATACGAGCAGTACTTC
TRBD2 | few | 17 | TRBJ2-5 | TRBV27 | CASSLSMGLALQETQYF | TGTGCCAGCAGTTTAAGCATGGGACTAGCCTTACAAGAGACCCAGTACTTC
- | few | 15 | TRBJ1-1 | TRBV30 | CAWSVGGSLNTEAFF | TGTGCCTGGAGTGTAGGAGGGTCCCTGAACACTGAAGCTTTCTTT
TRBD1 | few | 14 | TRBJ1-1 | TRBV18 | CASSPGQGNTEAFF | TGTGCCAGCTCACCGGGACAGGGGAACACTGAAGCTTTCTTT
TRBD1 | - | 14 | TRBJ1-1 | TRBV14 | CASSQHRGAFEAFF | TGTGCCAGCAGCCAACACAGGGGGGCATTTGAAGCTTTCTTT
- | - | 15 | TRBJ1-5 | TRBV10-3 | CATWGGQGSNQPQHF | TGTGCCACCTGGGGCGGGCAGGGGAGCAATCAGCCCCAGCATTTT
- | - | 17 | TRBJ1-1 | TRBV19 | CASSMGSLSIGNTEAFF | TGTGCCAGTAGTATGGGCAGTTTAAGTATCGGGAACACTGAAGCTTTCTTT
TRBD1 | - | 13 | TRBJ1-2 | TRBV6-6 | CASSQTGTYGYTF | TGTGCCAGCAGTCAGACAGGGACCTATGGCTACACCTTC
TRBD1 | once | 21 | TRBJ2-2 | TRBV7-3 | CASSHSGLGSGGQGLAGELFF | TGTGCCAGCAGCCACTCGGGTCTTGGATCTGGGGGACAGGGGTTGGCCGGGGAGCTGTTTTTT
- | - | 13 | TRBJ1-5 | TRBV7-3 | CPFWGGRYQPQHF | TGTCCCTTTTGGGGGGGGCGATACCAGCCCCAGCATTTT
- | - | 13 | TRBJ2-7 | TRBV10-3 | CAISEEDSYEQYF | TGTGCCATCAGTGAGGAGGACAGCTACGAGCAGTACTTC
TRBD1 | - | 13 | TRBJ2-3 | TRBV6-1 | CASREGQGRTQYF | TGTGCCAGCAGAGAGGGACAGGGAAGGACGCAGTATTTT
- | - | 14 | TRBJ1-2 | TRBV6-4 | CASSKTGLDYGYTF | TGTGCCAGCAGTAAGACAGGACTCGACTATGGCTACACCTTC
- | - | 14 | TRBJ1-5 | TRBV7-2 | CASSLQSRNQPQHF | TGTGCCAGCAGCTTGCAGTCCCGCAATCAGCCCCAGCATTTT